The sequence of this T cell receptor beta chain was determined in a study of T cell changes during pregnancy in multiple sclerosis. Profiling relied on immunoSEQ multiplex PCR, and the TCRdb table lists in-frame clones only, not all of them. The repertoire includes roughly 84,000 clones, roughly 93% of them detected once, and more than 1.1% sits in the top ten. This CDR3 is built from 14 residues. V shed 4 bases and J shed 6 bases, with 17 bases lying between them. Germline values: CDR1 SGHRS, CDR2 YFSETQ. The clonotype comes from a female donor in good health, enrolled as a control in a pregnancy study. The chain is built from TRBV5-1 and TRBJ2-7, with D possibly being TRBD2 (5 bases). The input for sequencing was peripheral blood, taken in the third trimester of pregnancy. The CDR3 is CASSHGIGWSEQYF. DNA for the CDR3: TGCGCCAGCAGCCACGGGATCGGATGGTCCGAGCAGTACTTC.